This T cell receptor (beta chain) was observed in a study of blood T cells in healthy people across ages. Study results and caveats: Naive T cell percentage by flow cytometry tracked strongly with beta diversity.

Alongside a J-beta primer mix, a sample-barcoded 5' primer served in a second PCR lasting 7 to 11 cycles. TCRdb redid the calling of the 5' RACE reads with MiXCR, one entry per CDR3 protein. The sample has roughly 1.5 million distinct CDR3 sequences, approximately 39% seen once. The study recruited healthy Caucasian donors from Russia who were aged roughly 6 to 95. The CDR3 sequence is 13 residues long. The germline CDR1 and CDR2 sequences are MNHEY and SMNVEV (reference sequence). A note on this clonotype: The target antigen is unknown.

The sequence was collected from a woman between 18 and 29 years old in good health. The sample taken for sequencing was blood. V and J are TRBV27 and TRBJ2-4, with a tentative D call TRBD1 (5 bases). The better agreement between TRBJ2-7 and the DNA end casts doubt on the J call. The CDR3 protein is CASSLGQYHEQYF. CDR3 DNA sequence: TGTGCCAGCAGTTTGGGGCAGTACCACGAGCAGTACTTC.